This T cell receptor (beta chain) derives from a study of control samples from healthy donors and cancer patients (dated by TCRdb to 2020 to 2021). With regard to this clone: Its binding antigen is unknown. Base-call qualities are not available, and no considerably larger clone is one nucleotide away.

Trimming accounts for 2 bases at V and 0 bases at J, while the number of junction bases matched to no gene is 7. The CDR3 covers 16 residues, taking in both the cysteine and the phenylalanine. Only the CDR3 DNA is retained, 48 bases long and in frame from the first base. Sequences MGHRA (CDR1) and YSYEKL (CDR2) are obtained from the germline V gene. Receptor libraries were prepared by the immunoSEQ multiplex PCR assay. Sourced from immuneACCESS, this table was stored by TCRdb with only in-frame sequences that have V and J called. A share of the clones is absent; for the studies checked, an unresolved V gene accounts for under half, and the remainder has no known explanation. The sample profile shows about 53,000 clones; around 90% of them were found once. Clones ranked in the top ten supply around 15% of the sample.

The receptor was isolated from a man in his sixties with head and neck cancer. Material for sequencing was PBMCs. This receptor chain uses TRBV4-1 and TRBJ2-7; 7 nucleotides in the junction match TRBD1. The CDR3 loop reads CASSQSTGASSYEQYF. Here is the DNA: TGCGCCAGCAGCCAAAGCACAGGGGCAAGCTCCTACGAGCAGTACTTC.